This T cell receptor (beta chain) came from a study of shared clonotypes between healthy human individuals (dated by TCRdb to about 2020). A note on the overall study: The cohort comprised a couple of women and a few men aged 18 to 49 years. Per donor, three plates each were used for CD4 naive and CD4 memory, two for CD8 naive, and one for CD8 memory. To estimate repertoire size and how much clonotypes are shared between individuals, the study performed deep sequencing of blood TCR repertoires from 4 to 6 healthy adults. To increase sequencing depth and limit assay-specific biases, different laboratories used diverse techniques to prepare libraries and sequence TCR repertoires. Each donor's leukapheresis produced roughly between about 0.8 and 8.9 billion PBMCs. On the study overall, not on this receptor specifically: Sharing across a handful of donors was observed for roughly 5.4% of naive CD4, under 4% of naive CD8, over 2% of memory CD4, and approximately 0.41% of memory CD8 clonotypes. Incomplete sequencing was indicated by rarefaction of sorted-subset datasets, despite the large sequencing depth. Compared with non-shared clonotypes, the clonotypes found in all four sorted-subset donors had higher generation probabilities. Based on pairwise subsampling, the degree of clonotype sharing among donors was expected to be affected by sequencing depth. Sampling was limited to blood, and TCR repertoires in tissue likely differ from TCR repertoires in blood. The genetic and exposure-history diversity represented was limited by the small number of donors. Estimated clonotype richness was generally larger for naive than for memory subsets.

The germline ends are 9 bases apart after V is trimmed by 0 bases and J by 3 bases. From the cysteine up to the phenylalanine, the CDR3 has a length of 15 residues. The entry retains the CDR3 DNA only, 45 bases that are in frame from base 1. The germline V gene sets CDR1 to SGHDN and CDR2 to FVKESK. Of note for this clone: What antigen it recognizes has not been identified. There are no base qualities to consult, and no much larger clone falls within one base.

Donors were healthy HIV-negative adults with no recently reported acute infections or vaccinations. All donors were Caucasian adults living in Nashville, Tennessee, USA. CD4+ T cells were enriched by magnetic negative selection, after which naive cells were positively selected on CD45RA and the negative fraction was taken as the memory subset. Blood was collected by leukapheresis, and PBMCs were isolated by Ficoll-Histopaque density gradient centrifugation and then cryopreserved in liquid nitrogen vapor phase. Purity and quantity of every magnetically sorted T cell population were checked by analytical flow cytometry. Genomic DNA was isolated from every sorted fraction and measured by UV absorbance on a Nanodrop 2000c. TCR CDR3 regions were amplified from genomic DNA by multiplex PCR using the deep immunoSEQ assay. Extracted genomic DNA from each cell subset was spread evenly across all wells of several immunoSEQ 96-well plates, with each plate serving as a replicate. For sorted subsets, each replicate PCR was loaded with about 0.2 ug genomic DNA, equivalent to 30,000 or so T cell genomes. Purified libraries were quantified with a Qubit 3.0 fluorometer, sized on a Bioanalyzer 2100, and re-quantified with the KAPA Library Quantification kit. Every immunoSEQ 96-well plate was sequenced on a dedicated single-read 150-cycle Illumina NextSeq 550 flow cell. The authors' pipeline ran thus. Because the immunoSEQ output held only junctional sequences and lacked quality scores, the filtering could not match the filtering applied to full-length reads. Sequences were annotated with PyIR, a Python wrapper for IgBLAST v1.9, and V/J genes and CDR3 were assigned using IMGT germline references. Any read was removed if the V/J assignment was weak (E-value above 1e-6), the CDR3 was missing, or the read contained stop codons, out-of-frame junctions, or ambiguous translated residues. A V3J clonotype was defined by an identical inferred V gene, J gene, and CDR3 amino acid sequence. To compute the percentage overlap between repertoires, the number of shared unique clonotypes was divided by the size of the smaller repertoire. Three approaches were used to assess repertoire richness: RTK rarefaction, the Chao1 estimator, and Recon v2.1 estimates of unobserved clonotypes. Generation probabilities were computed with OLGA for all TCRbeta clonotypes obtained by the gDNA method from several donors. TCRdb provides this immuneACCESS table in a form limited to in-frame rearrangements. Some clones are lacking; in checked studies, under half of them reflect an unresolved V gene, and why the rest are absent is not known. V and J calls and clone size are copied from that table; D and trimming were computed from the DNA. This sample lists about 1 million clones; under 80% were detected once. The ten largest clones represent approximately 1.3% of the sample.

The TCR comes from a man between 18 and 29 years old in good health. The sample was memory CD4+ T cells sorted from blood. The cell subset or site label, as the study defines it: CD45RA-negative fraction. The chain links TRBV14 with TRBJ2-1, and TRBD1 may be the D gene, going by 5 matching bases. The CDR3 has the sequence CASSQDAGNYNEQFF. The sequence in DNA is TGTGCCAGCAGCCAAGATGCAGGGAACTACAATGAGCAGTTCTTC.